The 14 T cell receptor beta chains in this list originate from one sample, sequenced in a study of T cell responses to AZD1222 COVID-19 vaccine. TCRdb's copy holds only in-frame clones and misses some; the assay was immunoSEQ multiplex PCR. The profile covers about 130,000 clones, with roughly 93% appearing a single time and around 3.3% taken by the ten largest. This specimen consisted of peripheral blood, obtained on day 0 of AZD1222 vaccination. The receptors shown here come from an adult in good health.

The gene calls are TRBV29-1 and TRBJ1-6; D is perhaps TRBD1 (6 bases). V lost 5 bases and J lost 5, with 16 bases in between. Germline CDR1 and CDR2: SQVTM and ANQGSEA. This CDR3 is 15 amino acids long. The CDR3 DNA sequence: TGCAGCGTTCGCCTCCAGGGGCCGCATAATTCACCCCTCCACTTT. This encodes CSVRLQGPHNSPLHF.

In this sample, this clone turned up once. One end of the junction fails to match germline, which may point to a read error. The chain carries TRBV10-3 and TRBJ1-2; D might be TRBD1 (5 bases). Germline V gene data show CDR1 as ENHRY and CDR2 as SYGVKD. The CDR3 loop spans 12 amino acids. CDR3 in DNA: TGTGCCATCAGTGAGTCGAACGGACACAGCGCCTTC. This sequence encodes CAISESNGHSAF.

The chain joins TRBV6-6 to TRBJ2-7, with 7 bases aligning to TRBD1. The CDR3 covers 14 residues. The V and J ends lost 2 bases and 3 bases, in that order; junction bases with no gene match: 4. CDR1 is MNHNY and CDR2 is SVGAGI in the germline V gene (reference sequence). The CDR3 DNA sequence: TGTGCCAGCAGTTACAGGGCAGGGGGCTACGAGCAGTACTTC. This translates into CASSYRAGGYEQYF.

The chain uses TRBV15 and TRBJ2-2; D gene uncertain. Germline CDR1 reads LNHNV; CDR2 reads YYDKDF (reference sequence). V was cut by 0 bases and J by 5 bases, with 7 bases left in between. This CDR3 has 14 amino acids. As DNA, the CDR3 is TGTGCCACCAGCAGAGATCCCCTAACCGGGGAGCTGTTTTTT. Translated: CATSRDPLTGELFF.

The table lists this clone with a few counts. The DNA for the CDR3 is TGTGCCACCATCAGGTCCACTGAAGCTTTCTTT. Amino acid sequence: CATIRSTEAFF. The V call is TRBV2, the J call TRBJ1-1; D uncertain. V lost 10 bases and J 4 bases, leaving 10 bases between the germline ends. This CDR3 has 11 amino acids. Germline V gene lookup returns CDR1 SNHLY and CDR2 FYNNEI.

The V call is TRBV28, the J call TRBJ1-5; 7 bases agree with TRBD1. This CDR3 spans 17 amino acids. Germline CDR1 and CDR2: MDHEN and SYDVKM. V was clipped by 3 bases and J by 11 bases; unmatched bases: 19. CDR3 nucleotides: TGTGCCAGCAGTTTCTCTCGCAAACAGGGGCTGCGGGAGACCCAGCATTTT. It yields the protein CASSFSRKQGLRETQHF.

The V and J genes are TRBV19 and TRBJ2-2, with 14 bases fitting TRBD2. CDR1 is LNHDA and CDR2 is SQIVND in the germline V gene (reference sequence). The CDR3 is made up of 16 amino acids. Trimming removed 7 bases from V and 5 bases from J; junction bases left unmatched: 6. The CDR3, as DNA: TGTGCCAGTACCCCTCGGACTAGCGGGAGGACCGGGGAGCTGTTTTTT. The encoded protein is CASTPRTSGRTGELFF. The full variable domain, completed using reference TRBV19 and TRBJ2-2, is DGGITQSPKYLFRKEGQNVTLSCEQNLNHDAMYWYRQDPGQGLRLIYYSQIVNDFQKGDIAEGYSVSREKKESFPLTVTSAQKNPTAFYLCASTPRTSGRTGELFFGEGSRLTVL.

This chain connects TRBV7-3 to TRBJ2-3, with 7 bases matching TRBD1. Germline values: CDR1 SGHTA, CDR2 FQGTGA. The ends lost 4 bases at V and 3 bases at J; junction bases unmatched: 4. This CDR3 comprises 14 residues. CDR3: CASSSQGTTDTQYF. In DNA form, the CDR3 reads TGTGCCAGCAGCTCACAGGGGACGACAGATACGCAGTATTTT.

The chain joins TRBV14 to TRBJ2-5; possibly TRBD1 for D (6 bases). The CDR3 is 13 amino acids. V lost 3 bases, J lost 7 bases, and 12 bases lay in between. CDR1 is SGHDN and CDR2 is FVKESK in the germline V gene. The CDR3 region has the DNA TGTGCCAGCAGCCAGTTGGGGGCCGGGACCCAGTACTTC. The encoded protein is CASSQLGAGTQYF.

V and J are TRBV7-3 and TRBJ2-7; 8 nucleotides agree with TRBD1. The V segment lost 3 bases and the J segment 7 bases; nucleotides outside the gene matches: 8. The CDR3 sequence is 14 residues long. Germline CDR1 is SGHTA and CDR2 is FQGTGA. The CDR3 loop reads CASSLAQGAGEQYF. The CDR3 coding sequence is TGTGCCAGCAGCTTGGCGCAGGGGGCAGGAGAGCAGTACTTC.

The rearrangement links TRBV30 to TRBJ1-1, with D perhaps matching TRBD1 (6 bases). The CDR3 length is 13 residues. Trimming pared 3 bases from V and 4 bases from J, leaving 12 bases between. The V gene's germline CDR1 is GTSNPN and CDR2 SVGIG (reference sequence). CDR3 amino acids: CAWSLGQITEAFF. The CDR3, as DNA: TGTGCCTGGAGCCTCGGACAGATCACTGAAGCTTTCTTT.

V and J are TRBV12-3 or TRBV12-4 and TRBJ2-5; 7 bases match TRBD1. The CDR3 spans 12 residues. J gave up 1 base and V 8 bases, and 1 base lay outside the gene matches. The CDR3 DNA reads TGTGCCAGCGGACAGGTCCAAGAGACCCAGTACTTC. Translated: CASGQVQETQYF.

The chain recombines TRBV12-3 or TRBV12-4 with TRBJ2-1, with 9 bases lining up with TRBD1. With V trimmed by 4 bases and J by 12 bases, 4 bases remained unmatched. This CDR3 contains 12 residues. In DNA form, the CDR3 reads TGTGCCAGCAGTTGGACAGGGGTTAGGCAGTTCTTC. Translating gives CASSWTGVRQFF.

J is TRBJ1-6 and V is TRBV7-2; maybe TRBD1 (5 bases). This CDR3 spans 14 amino acids. Germline loops: CDR1 SGHTA, CDR2 FQGNSA. V lost 2 bases and J lost 7, with 9 bases in between. The CDR3 DNA reads as TGTGCCAGCAGCTTAAGACAGTCAAATTCACCCCTCCACTTT. Its translation is CASSLRQSNSPLHF.